The T cell receptor (beta chain) described here comes from a study of blood T cells in healthy people across ages. Healthy individuals of Caucasian origin from Russia, aged about 6 to 95, served as donors. In each sample, at least 6 million PBMCs were isolated. A second PCR, run for roughly 7 to 12 cycles, used a sample-barcoded 5' primer plus a J-beta primer mix. Each CDR3 protein is one row after TCRdb ran MiXCR on the 5' RACE reads. The sample contains about 1.5 million distinct CDR3 sequences, under 55% of which appear only once. The junction had 11 bases not matched to a gene; V was cut back by 0 bases and J by 11 bases. Germline V gives CDR1 MNHEY, CDR2 SVGAGI. The CDR3 covers 16 residues. Concerning this clonotype: Its antigen is still unknown.

Study conclusions and caveats: Long-lived donors carried more naive CD4+ cells and greater diversity than aged donors. Across the age range, TCR beta diversity per million T cells fell in a roughly linear way.

Source material: blood. V is TRBV6-5 and J is TRBJ2-5; 11 positions match TRBD2. The TCR originated in a woman aged 18-35 years in good health. The CDR3 sequence: CASSYSLAGGDNEQYF. The DNA for the CDR3 is TGTGCCAGCAGTTACTCGCTAGCGGGGGGAGACAATGAGCAGTACTTC.